This is a list of T cell receptor beta chains from one sample in a study of blood T cell repertoires in COVID-19. Using immunoSEQ multiplex PCR, the repertoire was profiled, and TCRdb retains in-frame clones only, with some absent. The table includes 30,000 or so clones, roughly nine tenths detected once. Sequencing was carried out using peripheral blood. The receptors stem from a human donor with active COVID-19. The donor label of this sample is uncertain. Both conserved end residues are part of each CDR3. D genes are given only for firm matches. A row's size may be missing; if present it is once, few, many or a size class.

V	J	D	size	length	DNA	CDR3
TRBV29-1	TRBJ2-5	NA	NA	15	TGCAGCGTTAGGGGTGGGGTAGGGTACCAAGAGACCCAGTACTTC	CSVRGGVGYQETQYF
TRBV6-5	TRBJ2-7	TRBD2	NA	14	TGTGCCAGCCAAGTAGCGGGAGGGCCCTACGAGCAGTACTTC	CASQVAGGPYEQYF
TRBV6-2/TRBV6-3	TRBJ2-6	NA	NA	18	TGTGCCAGCAGCCCCTCCCCCCAGGGTTACTCTGGGGCCAACGTCCTGACTTTC	CASSPSPQGYSGANVLTF
TRBV3-1/TRBV3-2	TRBJ2-1	TRBD2	NA	15	TGTGCCAGCAGGGAGGGACTAGTGCCTCTCAATGAGCAGTTCTTC	CASREGLVPLNEQFF
TRBV6-1	TRBJ2-3	NA	few	17	TGTGCCAGCAGTGAAAGTCGGGTAACAGGGACCACAGATACGCAGTATTTT	CASSESRVTGTTDTQYF
TRBV5-5	TRBJ1-1	NA	NA	15	TGTGCCAGCAGCTTGGAACCGGGGAAGTACACTGAAGCTTTCTTT	CASSLEPGKYTEAFF
TRBV18	TRBJ1-2	NA	NA	14	TGTGCCAGCTCACAAGACAGGTTTAACTATGGCTACACCTTC	CASSQDRFNYGYTF
TRBV6-5	TRBJ2-7	NA	NA	11	TGTGCCAGCAGCTCAGCCTACGAGCAGTACTTC	CASSSAYEQYF
TRBV11-2	TRBJ2-5	TRBD2	NA	14	TGTGCCAGCAGCTTAGCGGGGGGACAAGAGACCCAGTACTTC	CASSLAGGQETQYF
TRBV15	TRBJ2-2	TRBD2	NA	18	TGTGCCACCAGGGGACTAGCGGGAGGGTGGGGGAACACCGGGGAGCTGTTTTTT	CATRGLAGGWGNTGELFF
TRBV6-5	TRBJ1-1	TRBD1	NA	15	TGTGCCAGCAGTTCTCCGGGACAGTCTAACACTGAAGCTTTCTTT	CASSSPGQSNTEAFF